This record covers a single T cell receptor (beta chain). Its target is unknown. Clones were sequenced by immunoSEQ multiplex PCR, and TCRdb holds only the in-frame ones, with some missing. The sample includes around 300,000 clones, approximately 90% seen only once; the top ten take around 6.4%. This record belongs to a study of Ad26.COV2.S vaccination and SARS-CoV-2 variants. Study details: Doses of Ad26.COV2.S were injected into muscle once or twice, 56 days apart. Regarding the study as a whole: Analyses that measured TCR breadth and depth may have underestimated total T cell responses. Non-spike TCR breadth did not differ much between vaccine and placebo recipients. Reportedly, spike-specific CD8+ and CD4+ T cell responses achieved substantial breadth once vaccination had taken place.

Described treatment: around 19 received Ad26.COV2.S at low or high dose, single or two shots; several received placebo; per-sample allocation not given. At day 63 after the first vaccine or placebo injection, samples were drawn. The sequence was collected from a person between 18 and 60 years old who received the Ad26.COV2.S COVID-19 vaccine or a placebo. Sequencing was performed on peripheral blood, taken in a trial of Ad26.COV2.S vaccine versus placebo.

DNA of the CDR3: TGTGCCAGCAGCCTGAGCGGGACCTACCAAGAGACCCAGTACTTC. Protein product: CASSLSGTYQETQYF. V is TRBV7-8 and J is TRBJ2-5, with 7 nucleotides matching TRBD2. The trim removed 5 bases at V and 0 bases at J, leaving 6 bases unmatched. CDR1 SGHVS and CDR2 FQNEAQ come from the germline V gene. This CDR3 comprises 15 residues. The variable domain in full, completed from reference TRBV7-8 and TRBJ2-5, reads GAGVSQSPRYKVAKRGQDVALRCDPISGHVSLFWYQQALGQGPEFLTYFQNEAQLDKSGLPSDRFFAERPEGSVSTLKIQRTQQEDSAVYLCASSLSGTYQETQYFGPGTRLLVL.